These 21 T cell receptor beta chains were all obtained from the same sample, sequenced in a study of blood T cell repertoires in COVID-19. The method was immunoSEQ multiplex PCR; TCRdb's version includes in-frame clones alone and lacks a portion of them. This sample carries 50,000 to 60,000 clones, 75% to 85% of them seen once, and the ten largest clones take approximately 16%. What was sequenced was peripheral blood. Receptors originate from a man aged 40-49 years with acute or convalescent COVID-19.

The chain is built from TRBV13 and TRBJ2-5; TRBD1 matches 9 bases. The CDR3 is 14 amino acids. CDR1 is PRHDT and CDR2 is FYEKMQ in the germline V gene (reference sequence). V lost 5 bases, J lost 4 bases, and 5 bases stayed unmatched. DNA of the CDR3: TGTGCCAGCAGCCTTGGACAGGGGCTAGAGACCCAGTACTTC. Protein product: CASSLGQGLETQYF.

This chain connects TRBV5-1 to TRBJ2-2; D remains ambiguous. Trimming took off 1 base at V and 3 bases at J, with 13 bases between the two ends. The CDR3 loop spans 16 amino acids. Germline V gene sequence: CDR1 SGHRS, CDR2 YFSETQ. The CDR3 DNA sequence: TGCGCCAGCAGCTTGTTACGAGGCCGCGACACCGGGGAGCTGTTTTTT. It translates to CASSLLRGRDTGELFF.

This rearrangement joins TRBV13 to TRBJ1-6; a weak D match, TRBD1 (5 bases). Germline CDR1 reads PRHDT; CDR2 reads FYEKMQ (reference sequence). The CDR3 loop spans 15 amino acids. The V end lost 4 bases, the J end lost 7 bases, and 14 bases lay between the germline ends. This CDR3 is CASSSRQFRNSPLHF. The CDR3 coding sequence is TGTGCCAGCAGCTCTAGACAGTTTCGGAATTCACCCCTCCACTTT.

The V and J genes are TRBV29-1 and TRBJ2-3; perhaps TRBD1 as D (5 bases). CDR3 length: 13 residues. Germline V gives CDR1 SQVTM, CDR2 ANQGSEA. Trimming removed 5 bases at V and 3 bases at J, with 12 bases between. The CDR3 DNA reads TGCAGCGTTCTCCCTCAGGGAACAGATACGCAGTATTTT. Protein product: CSVLPQGTDTQYF.

Here the CDR3 DNA reads TGCGCCAGCAGCTTTGAGGGCGGGGAGACCCAGTACTTC. Amino acids: CASSFEGGETQYF. The V and J genes are TRBV5-1 and TRBJ2-5; possibly TRBD2 for D (5 bases). The V gene's germline CDR1 is SGHRS and CDR2 YFSETQ. V was clipped by 2 bases and J by 5 bases, with 10 bases between them. CDR3 size: 13 residues. The entire variable domain, with the rest obtained from reference TRBV5-1 and TRBJ2-5, is as follows: KAGVTQTPRYLIKTRGQQVTLSCSPISGHRSVSWYQQTPGQGLQFLFEYFSETQRNKGNFPGRFSGRQFSNSRSEMNVSTLELGDSALYLCASSFEGGETQYFGPGTRLLVL.

This clone came up a few times. The V and J genes are TRBV5-1 and TRBJ1-3, with TRBD1 identical over 10 bases. This CDR3 contains 15 residues. Germline V gene data show CDR1 as SGHRS and CDR2 as YFSETQ. V trimming: 4 bases; J trimming: 2 bases; junction bases outside the gene matches: 3. The CDR3 DNA is TGCGCCAGCAGCCCGGGACAGGGGACTGGAAACACCATATATTTT. It is translated as CASSPGQGTGNTIYF.

The chain joins TRBV7-9 to TRBJ2-2; 8 nucleotides agree with TRBD1. In germline, CDR1 is SEHNR, CDR2 FQNEAQ (reference sequence). This CDR3 comprises 15 residues. Trimming removed 3 bases from V and 5 bases from J; junction bases left unmatched: 5. The CDR3: CASSFPTGGTGELFF. In DNA form, the CDR3 reads TGTGCCAGCAGCTTCCCTACAGGGGGAACCGGGGAGCTGTTTTTT.

CDR3 sequence: CASSFYGGRAHEQFF. CDR3 in DNA: TGTGCCAGCAGTTTCTATGGCGGGAGGGCCCATGAGCAGTTCTTC. The gene calls are TRBV27 and TRBJ2-1; 9 positions match TRBD2. From germline, CDR1 is MNHEY and CDR2 SMNVEV (reference sequence). With V trimmed by 3 bases and J by 8 bases, 8 bases remained unmatched. The CDR3 spans 15 residues.

The CDR3 sequence: CASSPTSVLRDNQPQHF. The CDR3, as DNA: TGTGCCAGCTCACCTACGAGTGTATTGAGGGACAATCAGCCCCAGCATTTT. The V gene is TRBV18, the J gene TRBJ1-5; D is undetermined. Trimming left V 3 bases short and J 3 bases short, with 18 bases between. CDR1 and CDR2 (germline): KGHSH, LQKENI. The CDR3 runs to 17 residues.

The gene calls are TRBV24-1 and TRBJ1-1; weak D call: TRBD1 (6 bases). V lost 3 bases and J lost 7, with 17 bases in between. The length of the CDR3 is 15 residues. Germline V gene sequence: CDR1 KGHDR, CDR2 SFDVKD. CDR3 amino acids: CATSDPGNRAGEAFF. The DNA of the CDR3 is TGTGCCACCAGTGATCCCGGCAACAGGGCGGGTGAAGCTTTCTTT.

The chain carries TRBV6-1 and TRBJ1-2; 8 nucleotides match TRBD1. Germline V gene sequence: CDR1 MNHNS, CDR2 SASEGT. The CDR3 totals 17 residues. Trimming took 0 bases from V and 4 from J; bases not matched to a gene: 10. Here the CDR3 reads CASSEASGQGRLYGYTF. Written as DNA, the CDR3 is TGTGCCAGCAGTGAAGCCTCTGGACAGGGTAGACTCTATGGCTACACCTTC.

CDR3 region: CASSPNQGLGQPQHF. As DNA, the CDR3 is TGTGCCAGCTCACCAAATCAGGGGTTGGGTCAGCCCCAGCATTTT. The chain links TRBV18 to TRBJ1-5; D possibly corresponds to TRBD1 (6 bases). The V gene lost 2 bases and the J gene lost 6 bases, with 14 bases spanning the gap. Germline lookup yields CDR1 KGHSH and CDR2 LQKENI. This CDR3 is 15 amino acids long.

V is TRBV5-4 and J is TRBJ1-6; TRBD1 might be the D (5 bases). The CDR3 spans 16 residues. Germline assignment: CDR1 SGHNT and CDR2 YYREEE (reference sequence). Trimming cost V 4 bases and J 2 bases, with 13 bases left between them. The CDR3 DNA follows: TGTGCCAGCAGCCAGACAGCCATGGCCTATAATTCACCCCTCCACTTT. Protein product: CASSQTAMAYNSPLHF.

The V call is TRBV12-5, the J call TRBJ1-2; D ambiguous. The length of the CDR3 is 13 residues. The V gene lost 2 bases and the J gene lost 6 bases, with 10 bases spanning the gap. Germline CDR1 LGHNT, CDR2 FRNRAP. CDR3 loop: CASGLILGDGYTF. Here the CDR3 DNA reads TGTGCTAGTGGTTTGATATTAGGAGATGGCTACACCTTC.

The chain uses TRBV6-5 and TRBJ2-3, with D possibly being TRBD2 (7 bases). This CDR3 is 15 amino acids long. Germline CDR1 reads MNHEY; CDR2 reads SVGAGI. Trimming took off 7 bases at V and 5 bases at J, with 19 bases between the two ends. CDR3 amino acids: CASNQGGAGRDTQYF. The CDR3, as DNA: TGTGCCAGCAACCAAGGGGGGGCGGGTAGAGATACGCAGTATTTT.

The rearrangement uses TRBV5-1 and TRBJ1-2, with 9 bases lining up with TRBD1. CDR1 is SGHRS and CDR2 is YFSETQ in the germline V gene. J lost 9 bases, V lost 0 bases, and 9 bases had no gene match. CDR3 length equals 15 residues. The CDR3 DNA reads as TGCGCCAGCAGCTTGGGACGACAGGGGGATGGGCGCTACACCTTC. Its protein is CASSLGRQGDGRYTF. Drawing the rest from reference TRBV5-1 and TRBJ1-2, the complete variable domain is KAGVTQTPRYLIKTRGQQVTLSCSPISGHRSVSWYQQTPGQGLQFLFEYFSETQRNKGNFPGRFSGRQFSNSRSEMNVSTLELGDSALYLCASSLGRQGDGRYTFGSGTRLTVV.

This clone was seen a few times. The chain has TRBV30 and TRBJ1-2, with 7 bases identical to TRBD1. V lost 3 bases to trimming and J lost 3 bases; unmatched junction nucleotides: 7. Germline CDR1 reads GTSNPN; CDR2 reads SVGIG (reference sequence). The CDR3 is 14 residues long. The DNA for the CDR3 is TGTGCCTGGAGATCCGAGACAGGGTACTATGGCTACACCTTC. This translates into CAWRSETGYYGYTF.

The V and J genes are TRBV4-1 and TRBJ2-7; D is possibly TRBD2 (5 bases). The CDR3 totals 15 residues. Germline assignment: CDR1 MGHRA and CDR2 YSYEKL. V was shortened by 4 bases and J by 6 bases, with 19 bases between the two germline ends. The CDR3 is CASSPGNTRPTEQYF. The CDR3 DNA reads TGCGCCAGCAGCCCCGGGAACACCCGCCCTACCGAGCAGTACTTC.

V and J are TRBV10-2 and TRBJ2-1; TRBD2 aligns across 9 bases. CDR1 and CDR2 (germline): WSHSY, SAAADI. The CDR3 is 14 residues long. Losses at the gene ends were 2 bases for V and 10 bases for J; bases not matched to a gene: 6. Here the CDR3 DNA reads TGCGCCAGCAGTGAGGGGCTAGCGGGACAGGAGCAGTTCTTC. It encodes CASSEGLAGQEQFF.

The chain couples TRBV30 to TRBJ1-2; D is undetermined. The V and J ends lost 0 bases and 3 bases respectively, with 8 bases between them. The CDR3 runs to 13 residues. Germline values: CDR1 GTSNPN, CDR2 SVGIG (reference sequence). CDR3 residues: CAWSVGQDYGYTF. The CDR3 DNA is TGTGCCTGGAGTGTAGGTCAGGACTATGGCTACACCTTC.

The chain recombines TRBV7-2 with TRBJ1-5; weak D call: TRBD1 (5 bases). Germline V gene data show CDR1 as SGHTA and CDR2 as FQGNSA. This CDR3 has 15 residues. Trimming pared 0 bases from V and 5 bases from J, leaving 11 bases between. The CDR3 sequence is CASSLAWTSYQPQHF. The CDR3 bases are TGTGCCAGCAGCTTAGCGTGGACATCCTATCAGCCCCAGCATTTT.